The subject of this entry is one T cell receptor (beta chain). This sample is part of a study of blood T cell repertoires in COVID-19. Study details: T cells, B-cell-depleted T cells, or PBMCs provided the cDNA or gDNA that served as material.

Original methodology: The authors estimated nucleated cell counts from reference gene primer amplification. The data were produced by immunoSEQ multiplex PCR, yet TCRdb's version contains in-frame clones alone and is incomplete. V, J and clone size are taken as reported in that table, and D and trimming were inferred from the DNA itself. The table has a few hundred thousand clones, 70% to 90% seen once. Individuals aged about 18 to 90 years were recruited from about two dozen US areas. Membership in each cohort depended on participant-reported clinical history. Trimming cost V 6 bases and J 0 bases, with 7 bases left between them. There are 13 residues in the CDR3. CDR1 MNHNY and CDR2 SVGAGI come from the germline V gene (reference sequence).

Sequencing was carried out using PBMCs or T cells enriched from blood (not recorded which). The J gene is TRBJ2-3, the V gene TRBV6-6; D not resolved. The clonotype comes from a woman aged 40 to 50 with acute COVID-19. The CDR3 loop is CASSYSSTDTQYF. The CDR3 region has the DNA TGTGCCAGCAGCTATAGTAGCACAGATACGCAGTATTTT.